This TCR beta chain was sequenced in a study of cytomegalovirus exposure and HLA in healthy donors. Regarding the study as a whole: The listing of some 170 TCR beta chains classed them as cytomegalovirus-associated. Using the classifier, cytomegalovirus status was reportedly diagnosed with high specificity and sensitivity. A cluster of highly shared sequence variants was likely a sequencing artifact.

The germline V gene encodes CDR1 MNHEY and CDR2 SVGAGI. The CDR3 extends over 13 amino acids. J lost 6 bases, V lost 5 bases, and 5 bases had no gene match. The sample holds a few counts of this clone. Its specificity is unknown. Primers included in the PCR were 60 Vbeta and 13 Jbeta primers. Clones were read by immunoSEQ multiplex PCR, and TCRdb kept only the in-frame ones, dropping some. The table shows under 200,000 clones, with under 70% occurring only once. This clonotype originated in a woman aged 40-49 years in good health and CMV-seropositive. The rearrangement joins TRBV6-5 to TRBJ2-7; 9 bases line up with TRBD1. Sample: PBMCs. The CDR3 loop is CASSPRTGVEQYF. CDR3 DNA sequence: TGTGCCAGCAGTCCCCGGACAGGGGTCGAGCAGTACTTC.